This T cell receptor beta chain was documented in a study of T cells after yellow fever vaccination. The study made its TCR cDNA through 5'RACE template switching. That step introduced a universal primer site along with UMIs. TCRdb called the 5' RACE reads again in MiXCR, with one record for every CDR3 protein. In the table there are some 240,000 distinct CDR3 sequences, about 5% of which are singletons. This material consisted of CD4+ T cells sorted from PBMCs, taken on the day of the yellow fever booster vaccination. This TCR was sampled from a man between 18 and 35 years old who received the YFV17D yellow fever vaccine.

CDR3 residues: CASSTLGGGFVTEAFF. CDR3 bases: TGTGCCAGCAGCACCCTGGGCGGGGGATTCGTCACTGAAGCTTTCTTT. The genes are TRBV7-2 and TRBJ1-1; D might be TRBD1 (5 bases). The ends were cut back, 5 bases at V and 4 bases at J, with 20 bases in the middle. Germline CDR1 SGHTA, CDR2 FQGNSA. CDR3 length equals 16 residues.